The following is a T cell receptor beta chain sequence with its context. These data come from a study of blood T cell repertoires in COVID-19. Study-level background: Both acute and convalescent COVID-19 samples were obtained from the United States, Italy and Spain. T cells, B-cell-depleted T cells, or PBMCs provided the cDNA or gDNA that served as material.

This CDR3 comprises 11 residues. Per the germline V gene, CDR1 is LNHDA and CDR2 is SQIVND (reference sequence). Between the trimmed V and J ends, which lost 10 bases and 6 bases, there was a span of 12 bases. In the original analysis: Reference gene primer amplification gave nucleated cell count estimates. Assay: immunoSEQ multiplex PCR; the TCRdb copy retains only in-frame clones and omits some. V, J and clone size are those of that table, while D and trimming were read from the DNA. The sample holds approximately 38,000 clones; 88% are singletons and the top ten take less than 5.5%. Sequenced input: peripheral blood. The receptor's source is a woman in her 70s with active COVID-19. This chain connects TRBV19 to TRBJ1-1; D unclear. CDR3 residues: CATRENPEAFF. The CDR3 DNA reads as TGTGCCACACGGGAGAATCCTGAAGCTTTCTTT.